This T cell receptor (beta chain) was sequenced during a study of T cell repertoires in cytomegalovirus infection. For the study at large: From public TCR beta signatures came an indication of both CMV infection and matching HLA type. General study findings and limits: In two of eight donors, the top clonotype was HLA-C-restricted CMV-specific. Summed public TCR beta family frequency identified CMV carriers bearing the relevant HLA.

Notes on this clonotype: Its antigen is undetermined.

MiXCR was run by TCRdb on the reads, yielding one entry per CDR3 protein. The sample contains tens of thousands of distinct CDR3 sequences, about 22% of which appear only once. V lost 0 bases, J lost 5 bases, and 12 bases lay in between. Germline V lookup: CDR1 SGHRS, CDR2 YFSETQ. The CDR3 consists of 16 residues. Sequencing was performed on PBMCs, sequenced either directly or after in vitro stimulation (not recorded which). The TCR comes from a human donor in good health (CMV status not recorded). Some clones in this sample may be carry-over from other donors' samples. J is TRBJ2-6 and V is TRBV5-1; no definite D call. DNA for the CDR3: TGCGCCAGCAGCTTGGCGTTCCGTTCTAGGGCCAACGTCCTGACTTTC. Residues: CASSLAFRSRANVLTF.